The clone carrying this TCR beta chain was observed a few times. No antigen is known for it. The data are from a study of human T cells and chemical hapten exposure. Study at large: Sensitization applied 2% DPC to 2 cm by 2 cm of upper inner arm skin.

Time point given: patch test 3, about 24 weeks after DPC sensitization. Treatment defined: therapeutic diphenylcyclopropenone sensitization with weekly scalp DPC. Germline loops: CDR1 DFQATT, CDR2 SNEGSKA (reference sequence). The CDR3 is made up of 15 amino acids. The V gene end was trimmed by 6 bases and the J gene end by 1 base; junction bases not matched to a gene: 7. General study findings and limits: Expanded TCRs showed more large CDR3 clusters than pre-sensitization or healthy control sets.

TCRdb used MiXCR to reprocess the RACE reads, holding one entry per CDR3 protein. The sample yields 95,000 to 150,000 distinct CDR3 sequences, about 11% seen once. V usage is TRBV20-1 and J usage is TRBJ2-2; 8 bases match TRBD2. The receptor comes from a woman aged 50 to 65 with alopecia areata. Some clones in this sample may be carry-over from other donors' samples. The source material was whole blood, sampled in connection with sensitization to the hapten diphenylcyclopropenone (DPC). CDR3 in amino acids: CSAPRAGGNTGELFF. The CDR3 DNA reads as TGCAGTGCCCCGAGGGCGGGAGGGAACACCGGGGAGCTGTTTTTT.